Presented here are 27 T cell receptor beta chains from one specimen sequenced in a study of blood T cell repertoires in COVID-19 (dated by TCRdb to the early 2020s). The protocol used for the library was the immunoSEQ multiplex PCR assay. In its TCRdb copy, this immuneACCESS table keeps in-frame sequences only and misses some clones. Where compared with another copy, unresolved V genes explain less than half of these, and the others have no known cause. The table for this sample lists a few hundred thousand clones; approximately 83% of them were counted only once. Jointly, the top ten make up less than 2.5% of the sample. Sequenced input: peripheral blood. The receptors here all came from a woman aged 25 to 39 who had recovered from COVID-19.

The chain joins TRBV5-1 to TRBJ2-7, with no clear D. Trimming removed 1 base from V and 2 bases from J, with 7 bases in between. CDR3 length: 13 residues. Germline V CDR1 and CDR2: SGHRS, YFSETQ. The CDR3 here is CASSLTPTYEQYF. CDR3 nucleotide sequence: TGCGCCAGCAGCTTGACGCCTACCTACGAGCAGTACTTC.

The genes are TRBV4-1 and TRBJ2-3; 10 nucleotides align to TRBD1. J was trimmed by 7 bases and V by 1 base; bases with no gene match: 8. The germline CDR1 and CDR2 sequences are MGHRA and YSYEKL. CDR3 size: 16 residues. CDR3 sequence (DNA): TGCGCCAGCAGCCAAGTTTCCGGACAGGGGGAACATACGCAGTATTTT. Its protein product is CASSQVSGQGEHTQYF.

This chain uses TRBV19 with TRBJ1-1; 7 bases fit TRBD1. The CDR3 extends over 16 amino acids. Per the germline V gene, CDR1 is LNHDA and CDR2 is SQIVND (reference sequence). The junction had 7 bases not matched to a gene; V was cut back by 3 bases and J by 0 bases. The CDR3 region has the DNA TGTGCCAGTAGTATCGGAGGGGGCAGGATGAACACTGAAGCTTTCTTT. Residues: CASSIGGGRMNTEAFF.

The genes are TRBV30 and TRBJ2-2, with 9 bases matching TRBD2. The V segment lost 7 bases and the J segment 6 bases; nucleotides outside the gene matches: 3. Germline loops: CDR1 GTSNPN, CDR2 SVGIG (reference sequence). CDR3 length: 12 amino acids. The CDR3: CALAGVSGELFF. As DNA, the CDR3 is TGTGCCTTAGCGGGGGTGTCCGGGGAGCTGTTTTTT.

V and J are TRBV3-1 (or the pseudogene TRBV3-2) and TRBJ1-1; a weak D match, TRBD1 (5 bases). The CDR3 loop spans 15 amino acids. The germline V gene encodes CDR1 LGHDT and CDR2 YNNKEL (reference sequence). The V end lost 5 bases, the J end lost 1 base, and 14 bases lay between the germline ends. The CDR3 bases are TGTGCCAGCAGCTTAGATGGGGCCAGGAACACTGAAGCTTTCTTT. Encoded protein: CASSLDGARNTEAFF.

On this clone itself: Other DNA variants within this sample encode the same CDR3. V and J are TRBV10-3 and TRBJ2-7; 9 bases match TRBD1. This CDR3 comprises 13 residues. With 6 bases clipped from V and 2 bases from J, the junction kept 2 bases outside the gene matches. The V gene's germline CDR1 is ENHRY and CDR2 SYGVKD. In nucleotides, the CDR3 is TGTGCCATCAGGGACAGGGGCACCTACGAGCAGTACTTC. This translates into CAIRDRGTYEQYF.

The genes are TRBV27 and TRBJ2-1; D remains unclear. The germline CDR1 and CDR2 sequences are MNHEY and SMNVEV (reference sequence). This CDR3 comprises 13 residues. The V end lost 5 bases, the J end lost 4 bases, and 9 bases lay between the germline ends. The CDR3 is CASSTTHYNEQFF. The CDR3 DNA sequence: TGTGCCAGCAGTACCACACATTACAATGAGCAGTTCTTC.

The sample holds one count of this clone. This chain's CDR3 is CASSDDGGGAGELFF. CDR3 DNA sequence: TGTGCCAGCAGTGACGACGGGGGAGGCGCCGGGGAGCTGTTTTTT. V and J are TRBV2 and TRBJ2-2; a possible D gene is TRBD2 (6 bases). Between the trimmed V and J ends, which lost 3 bases and 6 bases, there was a span of 14 bases. Germline loops: CDR1 SNHLY, CDR2 FYNNEI. The CDR3 contains 15 residues.

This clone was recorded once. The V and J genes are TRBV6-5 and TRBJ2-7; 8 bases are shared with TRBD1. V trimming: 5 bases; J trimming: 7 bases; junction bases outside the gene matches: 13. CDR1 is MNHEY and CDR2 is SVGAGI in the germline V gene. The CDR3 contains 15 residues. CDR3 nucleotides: TGTGCCAGCAGTAAACGGACAGGGCCTCTAGGAGAGCAGTACTTC. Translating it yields CASSKRTGPLGEQYF.

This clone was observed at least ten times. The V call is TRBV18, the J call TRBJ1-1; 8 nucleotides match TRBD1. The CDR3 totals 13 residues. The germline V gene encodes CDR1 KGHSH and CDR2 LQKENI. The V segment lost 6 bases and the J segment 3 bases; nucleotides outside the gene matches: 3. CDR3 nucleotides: TGTGCCAGCTCCGCACAGGGGGACACTGAAGCTTTCTTT. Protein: CASSAQGDTEAFF.

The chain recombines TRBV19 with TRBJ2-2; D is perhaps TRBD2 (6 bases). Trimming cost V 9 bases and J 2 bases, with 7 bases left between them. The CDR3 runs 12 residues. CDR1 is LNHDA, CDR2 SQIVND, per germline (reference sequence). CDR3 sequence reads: CASGRNTGELFF. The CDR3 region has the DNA TGTGCCAGCGGGAGAAACACCGGGGAGCTGTTTTTT.

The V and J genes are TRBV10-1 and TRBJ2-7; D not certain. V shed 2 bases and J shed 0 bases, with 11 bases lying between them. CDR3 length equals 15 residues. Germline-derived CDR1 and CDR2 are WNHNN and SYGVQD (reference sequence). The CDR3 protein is CASSESPTSSYEQYF. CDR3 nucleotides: TGCGCCAGCAGTGAGAGCCCAACGAGCTCCTACGAGCAGTACTTC.

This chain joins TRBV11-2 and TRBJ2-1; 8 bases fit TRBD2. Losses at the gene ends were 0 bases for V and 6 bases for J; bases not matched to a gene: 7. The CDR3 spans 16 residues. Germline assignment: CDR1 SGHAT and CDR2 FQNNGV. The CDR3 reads CASSLDYRGGRNEQFF. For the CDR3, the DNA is TGTGCCAGCAGCTTAGATTATCGGGGGGGCCGCAATGAGCAGTTCTTC.

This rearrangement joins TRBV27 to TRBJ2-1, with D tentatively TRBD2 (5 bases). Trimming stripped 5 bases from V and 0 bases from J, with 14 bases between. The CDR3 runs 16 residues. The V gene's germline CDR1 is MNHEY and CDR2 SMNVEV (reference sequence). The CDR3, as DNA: TGTGCCAGCAGTCCCATCCAGCGGAGCTCCTACAATGAGCAGTTCTTC. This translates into CASSPIQRSSYNEQFF.

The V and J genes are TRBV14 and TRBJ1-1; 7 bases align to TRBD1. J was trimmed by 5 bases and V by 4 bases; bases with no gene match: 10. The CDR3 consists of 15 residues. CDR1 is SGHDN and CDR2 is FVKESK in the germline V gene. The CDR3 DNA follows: TGTGCCAGCAGCCCGATGGGGACAGTCCGAACTGAAGCTTTCTTT. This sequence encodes CASSPMGTVRTEAFF.

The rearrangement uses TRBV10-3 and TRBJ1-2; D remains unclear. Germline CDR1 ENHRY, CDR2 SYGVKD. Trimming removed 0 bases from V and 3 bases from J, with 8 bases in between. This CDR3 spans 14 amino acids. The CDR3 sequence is CAISESGDHYGYTF. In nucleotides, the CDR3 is TGTGCCATCAGTGAGTCTGGAGACCACTATGGCTACACCTTC.

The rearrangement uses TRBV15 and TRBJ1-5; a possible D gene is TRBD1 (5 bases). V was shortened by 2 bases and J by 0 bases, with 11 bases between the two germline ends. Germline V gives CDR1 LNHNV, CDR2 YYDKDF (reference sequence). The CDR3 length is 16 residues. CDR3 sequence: CATSRSGGNSNQPQHF. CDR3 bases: TGTGCCACCAGCAGAAGCGGGGGAAATAGCAATCAGCCCCAGCATTTT. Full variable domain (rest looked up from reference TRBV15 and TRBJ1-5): DAMVIQNPRYQVTQFGKPVTLSCSQTLNHNVMYWYQQKSSQAPKLLFHYYDKDFNNEADTPDNFQSRRPNTSFCFLDIRSPGLGDTAMYLCATSRSGGNSNQPQHFGDGTRLSIL.

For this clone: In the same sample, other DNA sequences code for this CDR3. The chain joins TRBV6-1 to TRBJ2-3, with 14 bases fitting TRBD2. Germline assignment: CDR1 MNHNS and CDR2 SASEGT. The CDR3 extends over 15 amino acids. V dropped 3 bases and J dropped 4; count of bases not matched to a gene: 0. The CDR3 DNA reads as TGTGCCAGCAGTGAGACTAGCGGGGGGGCAGATACGCAGTATTTT. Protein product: CASSETSGGADTQYF.

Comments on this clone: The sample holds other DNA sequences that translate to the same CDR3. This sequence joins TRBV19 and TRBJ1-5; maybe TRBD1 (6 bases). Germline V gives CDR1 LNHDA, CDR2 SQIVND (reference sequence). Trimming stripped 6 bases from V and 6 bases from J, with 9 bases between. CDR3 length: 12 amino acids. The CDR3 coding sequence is TGTGCCAGTAGGACAGGCGGTCAGCCCCAGCATTTT. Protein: CASRTGGQPQHF.

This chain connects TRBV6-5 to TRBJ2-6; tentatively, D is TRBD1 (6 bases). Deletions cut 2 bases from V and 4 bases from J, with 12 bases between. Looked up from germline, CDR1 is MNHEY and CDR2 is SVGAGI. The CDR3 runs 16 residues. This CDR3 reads CASSYTRGSGANVLTF. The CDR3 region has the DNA TGTGCCAGCAGTTACACCAGGGGTTCAGGGGCCAACGTCCTGACTTTC.

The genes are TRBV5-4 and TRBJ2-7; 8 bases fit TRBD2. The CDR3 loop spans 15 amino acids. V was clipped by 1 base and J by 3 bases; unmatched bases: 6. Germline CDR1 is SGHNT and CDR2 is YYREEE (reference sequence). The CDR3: CASSLMGTSLYEQYF. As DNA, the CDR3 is TGTGCCAGCAGCTTGATGGGGACTAGTCTCTACGAGCAGTACTTC. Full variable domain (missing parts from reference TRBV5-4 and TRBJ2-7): ETGVTQSPTHLIKTRGQQVTLRCSSQSGHNTVSWYQQALGQGPQFIFQYYREEENGRGNFPPRFSGLQFPNYSSELNVNALELDDSALYLCASSLMGTSLYEQYFGPGTRLTVT.

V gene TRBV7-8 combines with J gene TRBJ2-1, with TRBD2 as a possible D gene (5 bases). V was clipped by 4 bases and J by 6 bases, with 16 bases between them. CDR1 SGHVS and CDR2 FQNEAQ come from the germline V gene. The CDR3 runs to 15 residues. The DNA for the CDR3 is TGTGCCAGCAGCTCGGACTCTCACTCGCGCAATGAGCAGTTCTTC. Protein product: CASSSDSHSRNEQFF. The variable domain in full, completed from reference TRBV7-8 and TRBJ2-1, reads GAGVSQSPRYKVAKRGQDVALRCDPISGHVSLFWYQQALGQGPEFLTYFQNEAQLDKSGLPSDRFFAERPEGSVSTLKIQRTQQEDSAVYLCASSSDSHSRNEQFFGPGTRLTVL.

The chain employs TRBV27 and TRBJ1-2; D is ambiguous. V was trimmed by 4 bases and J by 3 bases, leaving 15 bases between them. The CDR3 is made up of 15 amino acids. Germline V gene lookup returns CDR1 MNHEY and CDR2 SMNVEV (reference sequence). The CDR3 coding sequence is TGTGCCAGCAGTTCCCGAGTCGGGAAATACTATGGCTACACCTTC. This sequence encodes CASSSRVGKYYGYTF.

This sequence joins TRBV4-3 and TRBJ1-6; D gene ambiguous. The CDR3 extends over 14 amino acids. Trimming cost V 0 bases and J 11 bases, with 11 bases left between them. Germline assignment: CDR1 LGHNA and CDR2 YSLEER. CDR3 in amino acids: CASSQDYVSAPLHF. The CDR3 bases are TGCGCCAGCAGCCAAGATTACGTTTCGGCACCCCTCCACTTT.

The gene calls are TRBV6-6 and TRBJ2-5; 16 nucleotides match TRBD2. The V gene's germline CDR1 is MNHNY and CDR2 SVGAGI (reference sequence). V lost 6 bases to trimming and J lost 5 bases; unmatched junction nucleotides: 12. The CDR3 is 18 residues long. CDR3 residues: CASSRTGTSGRAGETQYF. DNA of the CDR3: TGTGCCAGCAGCCGAACGGGGACTAGCGGGAGGGCCGGGGAGACCCAGTACTTC.

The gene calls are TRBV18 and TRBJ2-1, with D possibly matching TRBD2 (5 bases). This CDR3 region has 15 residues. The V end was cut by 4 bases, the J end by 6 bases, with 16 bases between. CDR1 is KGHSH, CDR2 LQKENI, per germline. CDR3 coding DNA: TGTGCCAGCTCACGTCTCCTCACTAGTTCCAATGAGCAGTTCTTC. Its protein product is CASSRLLTSSNEQFF. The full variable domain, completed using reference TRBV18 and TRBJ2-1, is NAGVMQNPRHLVRRRGQEARLRCSPMKGHSHVYWYRQLPEEGLKFMVYLQKENIIDESGMPKERFSAEFPKEGPSILRIQQVVRGDSAAYFCASSRLLTSSNEQFFGPGTRLTVL.

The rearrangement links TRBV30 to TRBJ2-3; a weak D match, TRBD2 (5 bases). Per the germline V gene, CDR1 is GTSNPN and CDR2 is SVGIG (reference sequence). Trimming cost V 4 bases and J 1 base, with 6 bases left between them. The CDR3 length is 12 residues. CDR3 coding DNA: TGTGCCTGGACCGGGGGCACAGATACGCAGTATTTT. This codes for CAWTGGTDTQYF.